This is a list of T cell receptor beta chains from one sample in a study of cytomegalovirus exposure and HLA in healthy donors. Assay used: immunoSEQ multiplex PCR; TCRdb lists only in-frame clones, some missing. The profile shows under 150,000 clones, 60% to 85% of them singletons. Sequenced material: PBMCs. The receptors derive from a man aged 30-40 years in good health and CMV-seronegative. Both conserved end residues are part of each CDR3. The D gene is left open where the match is weak. Clone size is given for some rows only: seen once, a few or many times, or a class if the clone is expanded.

>TRBD1|14|-|TRBV19|TRBJ1-2
CASRGQGAAYGYTF
TGTGCCAGTAGGGGACAGGGGGCGGCCTATGGCTACACCTTC
>TRBD1|13|-|TRBV7-9|TRBJ2-5
CASRRTGDETQYF
TGTGCCAGCAGACGGACAGGGGATGAGACCCAGTACTTC
>-|14|-|TRBV2|TRBJ2-2
CASSLGGGPGELFF
TGTGCCAGCAGCCTGGGGGGGGGCCCCGGGGAGCTGTTTTTT
>TRBD1|13|-|TRBV18|TRBJ2-7
CASRETGGYEQYF
TGTGCCAGCCGGGAGACAGGGGGCTACGAGCAGTACTTC
>-|17|once|TRBV15|TRBJ2-2
CATGSGEADLNTGELFF
TGTGCCACCGGCTCTGGGGAGGCCGACCTAAACACCGGGGAGCTGTTTTTT
>-|14|-|TRBV15|TRBJ2-3
CATSPPSGADTQYF
TGTGCCACCAGCCCACCATCAGGGGCAGATACGCAGTATTTT
>-|17|-|TRBV7-9|TRBJ1-6
CASSPLKMGLINSPLHF
TGTGCCAGCAGCCCCTTAAAAATGGGGCTCATTAATTCACCCCTCCACTTT
>-|18|-|TRBV2|TRBJ1-5
CASSGRQEFRKGNQPQHF
TGTGCCAGCAGTGGGAGACAGGAGTTTAGGAAAGGCAATCAGCCCCAGCATTTT
>-|14|-|TRBV9|TRBJ1-5
CASSPMPGYQPQHF
TGTGCCAGCAGCCCCATGCCAGGGTATCAGCCCCAGCATTTT
>-|12|-|TRBV25-1|TRBJ1-1
CASSDRGYEAFF
TGTGCCAGCAGTGATAGGGGATATGAAGCTTTCTTT
>TRBD1|21|once|TRBV27|TRBJ1-5
CASSLFPDSSFNRGRYQPQHF
TGTGCCAGCAGTTTATTCCCCGACTCTTCATTTAACAGGGGGAGGTATCAGCCCCAGCATTTT
>TRBD1|17|once|TRBV19|TRBJ2-3
CASSPLVPQGATDTQYF
TGTGCCAGTAGTCCGCTGGTCCCGCAGGGGGCGACAGATACGCAGTATTTT
>TRBD2|14|-|TRBV11-2|TRBJ2-1
CASSRGGDYNEQFF
TGTGCCAGCAGCCGCGGGGGGGACTACAATGAGCAGTTCTTC
>TRBD1|13|-|TRBV30|TRBJ2-5
CAWSDRGQETQYF
TGTGCCTGGAGTGACAGGGGGCAAGAGACCCAGTACTTC
>-|11|-|TRBV20-1|TRBJ2-1
CSALLGNEQFF
TGCAGTGCCCTACTAGGCAATGAGCAGTTCTTC
>-|14|-|TRBV6-6|TRBJ1-2
CASSFPGLIYGYTF
TGTGCCAGCAGTTTCCCGGGACTCATCTATGGCTACACCTTC
>TRBD1|15|-|TRBV28|TRBJ1-1
CASSPRTGVATEAFF
TGTGCCAGCAGTCCCCGGACAGGGGTGGCCACTGAAGCTTTCTTT
>TRBD1|14|few|TRBV6-6|TRBJ2-7
CASSHGQASYEQYF
TGTGCCAGCAGCCATGGACAGGCCTCCTACGAGCAGTACTTC
>-|16|-|TRBV28|TRBJ1-5
CASSSPGHQSNQPQHF
TGTGCCAGCAGTTCGCCGGGACACCAGAGCAATCAGCCCCAGCATTTT
>-|12|-|TRBV28|TRBJ2-3
CASSFPLEGMYF
TGTGCCAGCAGTTTCCCCCTCGAGGGAATGTATTTT
>-|16|-|TRBV30|TRBJ2-6
CAWSWAGLSGANVLTF
TGTGCCTGGAGTTGGGCAGGGCTCTCTGGGGCCAACGTCCTGACTTTC
>-|13|-|TRBV14|TRBJ1-2
CASSQGGGYGYTF
TGTGCCAGCAGCCAAGGGGGGGGCTATGGCTACACCTTC
>TRBD2|15|-|TRBV5-4|TRBJ2-7
CASSGRGGPSYEQYF
TGTGCCAGCAGCGGCCGGGGGGGCCCATCCTACGAGCAGTACTTC
>-|16|-|TRBV19|TRBJ1-5
CASTNKSRGNNQPQHF
TGTGCCAGTACCAACAAAAGTCGAGGGAACAATCAGCCCCAGCATTTT
>TRBD1|15|-|TRBV6-6|TRBJ1-2
CASSYGTGTNYGYTF
TGTGCCAGCAGTTACGGGACAGGGACTAACTATGGCTACACCTTC
>TRBD1|16|-|TRBV7-8|TRBJ1-6
CASSPRDRGENSPLHF
TGTGCCAGCAGCCCCAGAGACAGGGGGGAAAATTCACCCCTCCACTTT
>TRBD1|18|few|TRBV7-6|TRBJ2-2
CASSFPGQGNPNTGELFF
TGTGCCAGCAGCTTTCCGGGACAGGGAAACCCGAACACCGGGGAGCTGTTTTTT
>TRBD1|14|-|TRBV29-1|TRBJ2-7
CSVADRGQSYEQYF
TGCAGCGTCGCAGACAGGGGGCAATCCTACGAGCAGTACTTC
>-|13|once|TRBV2|TRBJ1-2
CASSEGTYSGYTF
TGTGCCAGCAGTGAAGGGACATATAGCGGCTACACCTTC
>TRBD1|14|-|TRBV19|TRBJ1-1
CASSPPDRAAEAFF
TGTGCCAGTAGCCCTCCGGACAGGGCGGCTGAAGCTTTCTTT
>TRBD2|14|once|TRBV5-1|TRBJ2-7
CASSVGGAGYEQYF
TGCGCCAGCAGCGTCGGGGGGGCCGGGTACGAGCAGTACTTC
>-|14|-|TRBV5-4|TRBJ2-1
CASSLGLHYNEQFF
TGTGCCAGCAGCTTGGGGCTCCACTACAATGAGCAGTTCTTC
>-|14|-|TRBV6-1|TRBJ1-3
CASSEAGGRNTIYF
TGTGCCAGCAGTGAAGCGGGGGGGAGAAACACCATATATTTT